The 6 T cell receptor beta chains reported below all come from one sample, sequenced in a study of monozygotic twins with cystic fibrosis (dated by TCRdb to the early 2020s). The library relied on the immunoSEQ multiplex PCR assay. TCRdb took over this immuneACCESS table, retaining in-frame rearrangements with V and J assigned. Such tables are incomplete; in checked studies, under half of the missing clones stem from an unresolved V gene, and the remainder is unexplained. In this sample the table shows tens of thousands of clones, approximately 96% of which occur a single time. The ten top clones hold approximately 3% of the sample. Sequenced material: blood. These receptors originate from a girl between 2 and 10 years old with cystic fibrosis.

The chain joins TRBV5-1 to TRBJ1-5, with D unclear. Trimming removed 0 bases at V and 5 bases at J, with 9 bases between. Germline V CDR1 and CDR2: SGHRS, YFSETQ. The CDR3 sequence is 14 residues long. Written as DNA, the CDR3 is TGCGCCAGCAGCTTGGACGCAGGTTATCAGCCCCAGCATTTT. Its protein is CASSLDAGYQPQHF.

The V and J genes are TRBV5-1 and TRBJ2-7; D is perhaps TRBD1 (6 bases). There are 15 residues in the CDR3. The germline V gene encodes CDR1 SGHRS and CDR2 YFSETQ. Trimming took 4 bases from V and 7 from J, leaving 21 bases between them. CDR3 protein: CASSREQGALGEQYF. Written as DNA, the CDR3 is TGCGCCAGCAGCAGGGAACAGGGAGCCCTTGGGGAGCAGTACTTC.

This clone was seen a single time. This sequence joins TRBV6-6 and TRBJ2-1; tentatively, D is TRBD2 (5 bases). CDR1 is MNHNY, CDR2 SVGAGI, per germline (reference sequence). Trimming took 0 bases from V and 0 from J, leaving 9 bases between them. The length of the CDR3 is 16 residues. In nucleotides, the CDR3 is TGTGCCAGCAGTTACTCGCGAGGGATCTCCTACAATGAGCAGTTCTTC. It is translated as CASSYSRGISYNEQFF.

The chain couples TRBV9 to TRBJ2-4; no reliable D call. The CDR3 runs 13 residues. Trimming pared 4 bases from V and 9 bases from J, leaving 14 bases between. Germline CDR1 SGDLS, CDR2 YYNGEE. The CDR3 DNA follows: TGTGCCAGCAGCCCCCTATCTGGTGGCATTCAGTACTTC. Its protein is CASSPLSGGIQYF.

The chain carries TRBV11-2 and TRBJ1-1, with 8 bases aligning to TRBD1. V lost 3 bases and J lost 4; bases outside the gene matches: 4. Germline V gene data show CDR1 as SGHAT and CDR2 as FQNNGV. The CDR3 is made up of 14 amino acids. This CDR3 is CASSLTGVSTEAFF. CDR3 DNA: TGTGCCAGCAGCTTGACAGGGGTGAGCACTGAAGCTTTCTTT.

The chain couples TRBV5-1 to TRBJ1-4; D call uncertain. Trimming removed 2 bases from V and 11 bases from J, with 16 bases in between. The germline V gene encodes CDR1 SGHRS and CDR2 YFSETQ. The CDR3 extends over 14 amino acids. CDR3 region: CASSFSLNLSKLFF. The CDR3 bases are TGCGCCAGCAGCTTCTCTCTGAATTTAAGCAAACTGTTTTTT.